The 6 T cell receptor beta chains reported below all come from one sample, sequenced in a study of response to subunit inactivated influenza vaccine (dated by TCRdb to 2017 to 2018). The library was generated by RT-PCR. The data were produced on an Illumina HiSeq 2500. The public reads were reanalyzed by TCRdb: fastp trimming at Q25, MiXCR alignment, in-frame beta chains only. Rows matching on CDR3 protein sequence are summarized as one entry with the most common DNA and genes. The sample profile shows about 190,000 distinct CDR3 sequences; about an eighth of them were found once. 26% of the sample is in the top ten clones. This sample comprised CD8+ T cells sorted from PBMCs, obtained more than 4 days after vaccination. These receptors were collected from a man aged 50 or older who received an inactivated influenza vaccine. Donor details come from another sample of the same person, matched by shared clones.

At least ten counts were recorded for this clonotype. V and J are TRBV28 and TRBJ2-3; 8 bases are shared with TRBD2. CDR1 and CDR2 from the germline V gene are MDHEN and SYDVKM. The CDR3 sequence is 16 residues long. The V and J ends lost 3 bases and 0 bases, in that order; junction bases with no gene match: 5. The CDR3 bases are TGTGCCAGCAGTTTGGGGGCTAGCGGGAGCACAGATACGCAGTATTTT. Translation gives CASSLGASGSTDTQYF.

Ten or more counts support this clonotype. The CDR3, as DNA: TGCGCCAGCAGCCAAGAGCGGGACTCCTACAATGAGCAGTTCTTC. It specifies CASSQERDSYNEQFF. The chain links TRBV4-3 to TRBJ2-1; a possible D gene is TRBD2 (6 bases). The CDR3 runs to 15 residues. Germline loops: CDR1 LGHNA, CDR2 YSLEER. Deletions cut 0 bases from V and 0 bases from J, with 6 bases between.

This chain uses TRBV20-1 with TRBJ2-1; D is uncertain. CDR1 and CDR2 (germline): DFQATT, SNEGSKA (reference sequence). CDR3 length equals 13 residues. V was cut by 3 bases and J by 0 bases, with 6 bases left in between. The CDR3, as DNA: TGCAGTGCTAGGCCCCGCTCCTACAATGAGCAGTTCTTC. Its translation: CSARPRSYNEQFF.

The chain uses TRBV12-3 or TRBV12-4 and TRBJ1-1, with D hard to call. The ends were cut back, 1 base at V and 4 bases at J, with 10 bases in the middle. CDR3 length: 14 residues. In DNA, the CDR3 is TGTGCCAGCAGTTTAGGCAGCCTATCCACTGAAGCTTTCTTT. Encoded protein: CASSLGSLSTEAFF.

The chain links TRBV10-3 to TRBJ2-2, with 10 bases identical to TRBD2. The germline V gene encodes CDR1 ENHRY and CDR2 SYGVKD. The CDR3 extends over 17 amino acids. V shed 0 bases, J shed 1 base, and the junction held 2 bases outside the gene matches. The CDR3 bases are TGTGCCATCAGTGAGTCTCTAGCGGGAGAGAACACCGGGGAGCTGTTTTTT. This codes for CAISESLAGENTGELFF.

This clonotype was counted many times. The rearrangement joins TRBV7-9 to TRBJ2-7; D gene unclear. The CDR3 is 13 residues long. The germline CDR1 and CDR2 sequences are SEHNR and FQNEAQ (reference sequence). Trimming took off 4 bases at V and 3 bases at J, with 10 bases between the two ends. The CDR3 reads CASSSPMVYEQYF. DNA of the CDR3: TGTGCCAGCAGCTCCCCGATGGTCTACGAGCAGTACTTC.